A selection of T cell receptor beta chains follows, all from one sample in a study of CD8 T cells in ankylosing spondylitis. Via MiXCR, TCRdb re-called the 5' RACE reads, giving one row per CDR3 protein. Among some 450,000 distinct CDR3 sequences, 15% to 20% were seen once, and the ten largest hold 0.95% to 1.1%. Sequences were obtained from blood, either unsorted or a sorted T cell fraction (not recorded which). These TCRs come from a male donor with ankylosing spondylitis. Both conserved end residues are part of each CDR3. Some rows mark clone size as missing; the rest say once, few, many or name a class of expanded clone.

V: TRBV12-3/TRBV12-4; size: many; J: TRBJ2-2; CDR3: CASRDRVGISAGELFF
V: TRBV12-3/TRBV12-4; size: NA; J: TRBJ1-2; CDR3: CASSLATSAGYTF
V: TRBV20-1; size: few; J: TRBJ1-4; CDR3: CSAVRDVSVVEKLFF
V: TRBV7-8; size: NA; J: TRBJ2-7; CDR3: CASSLGRGGGYEQYF
V: TRBV12-3/TRBV12-4; size: NA; J: TRBJ1-1; CDR3: CASSFLLRNTEAFF
V: TRBV6-2/TRBV6-3; size: NA; J: TRBJ2-2; CDR3: CATSSANTGELFF
V: TRBV24-1; size: NA; J: TRBJ2-5; CDR3: CATSDTKEASETQYF
V: TRBV10-2; size: NA; J: TRBJ2-5; CDR3: CASSKTSGGRETQYF
V: TRBV12-3/TRBV12-4; size: NA; J: TRBJ2-6; CDR3: CASGPSGANVLTF
V: TRBV5-1; size: few; J: TRBJ2-1; CDR3: CASSLGDDRVRNEQFF
V: TRBV11-2; size: few; J: TRBJ1-4; CDR3: CASSLRSDNEKLFF
V: TRBV6-2/TRBV6-3; size: few; J: TRBJ2-2; CDR3: CASSQNLRVKNTGELFF
V: TRBV30; size: few; J: TRBJ1-3; CDR3: CAWSVRTGTGNTIYF
V: TRBV4-3; size: NA; J: TRBJ2-5; CDR3: CASSQGLDRSETQYF
V: TRBV5-1; size: NA; J: TRBJ2-1; CDR3: CASSFFLAGSYNEQFF
V: TRBV2; size: many; J: TRBJ1-5; CDR3: CASRDGSNQPQHF
V: TRBV2; size: few; J: TRBJ1-5; CDR3: CASRLDRTSSNQPQHF
V: TRBV5-5; size: NA; J: TRBJ2-7; CDR3: CASSLAGTIPYEQYF
V: TRBV5-1; size: NA; J: TRBJ1-4; CDR3: CASSQVGTTNEKLFF
V: TRBV7-2; size: few; J: TRBJ2-1; CDR3: CASSLRGTANNEQFF
V: TRBV11-2; size: few; J: TRBJ2-1; CDR3: CASSASSYNEQFF
V: TRBV7-9; size: NA; J: TRBJ2-5; CDR3: CASSPRSGIYQETQYF
V: TRBV2; size: few; J: TRBJ1-1; CDR3: CASSATLGGTEAFF
V: TRBV7-3; size: NA; J: TRBJ2-3; CDR3: CASSLGLETDTQYF
V: TRBV15; size: few; J: TRBJ2-3; CDR3: CATSRDSPRGSTDTQYF
V: TRBV12-3/TRBV12-4; size: few; J: TRBJ1-4; CDR3: CASSSGGRSNEKLFF
V: TRBV20-1; size: once; J: TRBJ2-4; CDR3: CSARVRGTQNIQYF
V: TRBV25-1; size: NA; J: TRBJ2-5; CDR3: CASSPAPGKTQYF
V: TRBV12-3/TRBV12-4; size: many; J: TRBJ2-1; CDR3: CASSFGLAEYNEQFF
V: TRBV20-1; size: NA; J: TRBJ2-1; CDR3: CSARPGPAGYEQFF
V: TRBV3-1; size: NA; J: TRBJ2-3; CDR3: CASSPRRATTDTQYF
V: TRBV20-1; size: NA; J: TRBJ2-3; CDR3: CSAIQPSAGQYF
V: TRBV20-1; size: few; J: TRBJ2-3; CDR3: CSAPPGGF
V: TRBV4-1; size: few; J: TRBJ2-2; CDR3: CASSSRLADNTGELFF
V: TRBV6-5; size: many; J: TRBJ2-2; CDR3: CASRPDRNTGELFF
V: TRBV29-1; size: many; J: TRBJ2-7; CDR3: CSVDQGSSYEQYF
V: TRBV20-1; size: few; J: TRBJ2-1; CDR3: CSAPVYNEQFF
V: TRBV7-2; size: NA; J: TRBJ2-7; CDR3: CASSLPIKGRSSYEQYF
V: TRBV7-2; size: NA; J: TRBJ2-7; CDR3: CASSLAGDDEQYF
V: TRBV28; size: few; J: TRBJ2-4; CDR3: CASSFRRDRAKAKNIQYF
V: TRBV28; size: NA; J: TRBJ1-1; CDR3: CASSRYRFDLNTEAFF
V: TRBV5-8; size: NA; J: TRBJ2-2; CDR3: CASSLRAPLGGELFF
V: TRBV5-1; size: NA; J: TRBJ2-7; CDR3: CASSLGGSRPYEQYF
V: TRBV18; size: NA; J: TRBJ2-5; CDR3: CASSGGQETQYF
V: TRBV4-1; size: few; J: TRBJ2-7; CDR3: CASSQDWTLSYEQYF
V: TRBV12-3/TRBV12-4; size: many; J: TRBJ2-4; CDR3: CASSATQGYKNIQYF
V: TRBV11-2; size: few; J: TRBJ2-1; CDR3: CASSFERFSYNEQFF
V: TRBV12-3/TRBV12-4; size: many; J: TRBJ1-1; CDR3: CASIPGLENTEAFF
V: TRBV18; size: NA; J: TRBJ2-7; CDR3: CASSPLVQSYEQYF
V: TRBV5-1; size: few; J: TRBJ2-1; CDR3: CASSSLARSYNEQFF
V: TRBV11-3; size: few; J: TRBJ2-5; CDR3: CASSRTSGIQETQYF
V: TRBV15; size: NA; J: TRBJ2-3; CDR3: CATSREQGGLTDTQYF
V: TRBV5-1; size: few; J: TRBJ2-1; CDR3: CASSGAAGGNNEQFF